This T cell receptor beta chain was sequenced for a study of cytomegalovirus exposure and HLA in healthy donors (TCRdb year 2017). About the investigation overall: According to an earlier analysis of a few hundred of the donors, 150 million to 200 million T cells yielded 95 million to 140 million unique TCR beta sequences and about 280 Gb of sequence data. Every repertoire in the discovery cohort had been generated on one and the same sequencing platform. An earlier analysis of 587 of the donors applied high-throughput TCR beta sequencing to assess whether each TCR beta V gene segment acted as functional or pseudogenic. A handful of DR-DQ haplotypes were handled as single units for association and clustering because linkage in the cohort was strong. In a later genetic analysis, genome-wide SNP genotypes for about 65% of the roughly 670 donors were used, and that subset was treated as a discovery cohort. The study aimed to test whether cataloging public T cell receptors could reveal signatures of past pathogen exposure. Rather than drawing on any new phenotypic data, the later analysis identified candidate immune exposures from TCR beta sequences and the way those sequences occurred across donors. To study patterns of TCR occurrence, a later analysis re-analyzed previously published TCR beta repertoires from around 700 donors and added high-resolution HLA genotyping. High-throughput TCR immunosequencing, statistical association of individual TCRs with disease status, and machine learning were combined to predict cytomegalovirus infection status. Donor age, sex, ethnicity and CMV serostatus were collected together with the repertoire data. A separate validation cohort of roughly 130 different subjects was used in addition to the roughly 670-subject first cohort. Of the 398 genotyped donors, about 80% fell in the genetic ancestry cluster associated with self-reported Caucasian donors. The study used immunosequencing to profile the T cell repertoires of 666 subjects and linked those repertoires to cytomegalovirus serostatus. Among about 370 genotyped donors of the cohort, an average of approximately 240,000 unique TCR beta nucleotide sequences was sequenced per donor, of which 15% to 20% were non-productive. The number of donors typed differed by locus, with about 629-630 for A, B, C, DRB1 and DQB1, 522 for DQA1, under 610 for DPA1, and some 470 for DPB1. HLA typing covered class I and class II loci at four-digit resolution. An early release that covered around 590 HLA-typed donors contained 250 to 350 gigabases of sequencing data and 85 million to 100 million unique TCR sequences. The paper as a whole reports these results and caveats: Cytomegalovirus status was reported to be diagnosed by the classifier with high specificity and sensitivity in both the original and validation cohorts. The sequencing pipeline was judged likely to have produced a cluster of highly shared sequence variants as a technical artifact. The only immune exposure information available for the cohort was CMV serostatus. The earlier analysis of about 600 of the donors excluded seventeen rarely observed V segments, including chromosome 9 orphons, because counts were too low. According to the authors, the approach could potentially be generalized to other disease states and immunological phenotypes. Broadly in line with IMGT annotations, most TCR beta V segments showed up in productive rearrangements about 87% or about 30% of the time in an earlier analysis of a few hundred of the donors. Only TCR beta chains were sequenced in this cohort, and the absence of alpha or paired-chain data limited detectable features. The study listed 150 to 200 TCR beta chains as associated with cytomegalovirus. When HLA alleles, especially DR and DQ, strongly co-occurred, TCR associations were difficult to assign to individual alleles. Several of the top co-occurrence clusters appeared to be linked to parvovirus B19, influenza, CMV and Epstein-Barr virus, according to a later analysis. Correlated functional status among segregating V segments might reflect linkage disequilibrium, but an unknown experimental factor could not be ruled out. Compared with the approximately 720-donor mean, donors in an Asian-associated ancestry cluster had fewer N-insertions in productive TCRs, according to a later genetic analysis. According to a later analysis, most CMV-associated TCR beta chains appeared to be HLA-restricted, and the HLA associations seemed to be driven largely by CMV exposure. An association between a missense DCLRE1C variant and V-gene and J-gene trimming of TCR beta chains was found in a later genetic analysis and replicated in an independent cohort. A later analysis found that TCR association rates varied across HLA loci, with DRB1 alleles showing the most associated TCRs and HLA-C alleles the fewest. The presence/absence analyses assumed that sequencing depth was roughly uniform across donors, and that assumption may not be true. A further reported finding was that TCR beta sequences accurately predicted the HLA-A and HLA-B alleles for most subjects in the first cohort. In a later analysis, more than 15,000 TCR beta sequences were associated with specific HLA alleles at a false discovery rate of 0.05. While some public TCRs were present in many individuals, most TCR sequences turned up only very rarely across donors. Because HLA typing was missing for some donors at each locus, association tests included only the typed subset. Compared with equally common non-associated chains, HLA-associated TCR beta chains in a later analysis were more clonally expanded and had lower generation probabilities. A few of the identified cytomegalovirus-associated TCR beta chains were confirmed in vitro to be specific for cytomegalovirus antigens.

The cohort comprised more than 550 healthy bone marrow donors. At the time of sampling, all cohort members were nominally healthy, though unrecorded immune exposures were likely present. The donor tested CMV seropositive and was one of the 289 seropositive cohort members. A peripheral blood sample was provided by each donor, and peripheral blood mononuclear cells were used for TCR beta sequencing. Genomic DNA was extracted from the blood cell samples with the Qiagen DNeasy Blood Extraction Kit. Regarding this clone: There is no known antigen for this receptor.

Library generation was performed with the immunoSEQ multiplex PCR assay. The multiplex PCR relied on a mix of 60 forward primers for TCR Vbeta segments and 13 reverse primers for TCR Jbeta segments. Amplification of the CDR3 region of rearranged TCR beta genes was performed with a multiplex PCR assay on genomic DNA. Amplified TCR beta libraries were sequenced as 87-base-pair reads on the Illumina HiSeq System. On the study's bioinformatics: A later analysis tallied tens of millions of unique TCR beta chains across the approximately 670 repertoires, and some 10 million of those chains were shared by two or more donors. A nearest-neighbor algorithm error-corrected the raw reads and collapsed the reads into unique sequences, merging closely related sequences to remove PCR and sequencing errors. Alignment of CDR3 sequences to IMGT reference sequences was used to assign V, D and J gene segments. For a sequence to be retained, a match of at least six nucleotides to both a V gene segment and a J gene segment was required. A rearrangement was called productive if the CDR3 had no stop codons and remained in frame with V and J, and every other rearrangement was called non-productive. Following IMGT convention, CDR3 was defined as the stretch from the second conserved V-encoded cysteine up to the conserved J-encoded phenylalanine. The earlier analysis of 550 to 650 of the donors excluded any sequence lacking an unambiguous match to a single V gene segment. An earlier analysis of about 600 of the donors called V segments functional above 56.7% productive rearrangements and segregating when the between-donor standard deviation exceeded 5%. To diagnose cytomegalovirus status from the catalog of TCR beta chain sequences, a statistical classification framework was built. V and J gene assignment, in a later analysis, came from comparing TCR nucleotide sequences with IMGT/GENE-DB human TR gene sequences. A later analysis assigned CDR3 sequences and most-parsimonious VDJ recombination scenarios with the TCRdist pipeline. In a later analysis, each TCR beta chain was defined by its CDR3 amino acid sequence together with its V-gene family, and reads lacking a unique V-gene family were excluded. A later analysis removed 592 highly shared, low-generation-probability nucleotide sequences to deal with suspected cross-contamination and a sequencing artifact. In a later analysis, a clonal expansion index was calculated for each public chain from normalized within-repertoire ranks of inferred template counts. A later analysis computed generation probabilities with a VDJ recombination model fitted to out-of-frame rearrangements, and checked the results against IGoR. A later analysis scored TCR-TCR, TCR-HLA and TCR-CMV co-occurrence with hypergeometric tests, applying a repertoire-size bias correction to TCR pairs. To estimate false discovery rates, a later analysis permuted the HLA or CMV assignments 20 times. In a later analysis, co-occurring TCRs were grouped using DBSCAN, and TCRdist sequence similarity was added for clustering within HLA-allele-positive subsets. For co-occurrence clustering, repertoires with fewer than 30,000 or more than 120,000 public chains were excluded, along with a handful of repertoires with anomalous nucleotide sharing. This immuneACCESS table, as held by TCRdb, lists in-frame sequences with V and J called but not all clones. Of the missing ones, under half trace to an unresolved V gene in checked studies; the others have no known cause. V, J and clone size are those of that table, while D and trimming were read from the DNA. The record for this sample contains about 77,000 clones. The ten top clones hold 12% to 15% of the sample.

The origin of this receptor is a man aged 45 to 65 in good health and CMV-seropositive. The sequencing input was PBMCs.

The CDR3 sequence is CASSLGVTGGETF. The base sequence is TGTGCCAGCAGCTTGGGGGTTACAGGGGGAGAAACCTTC. The V gene is TRBV5-5 and the J gene is TRBJ1-2, with TRBD1 identical over 8 junction bases. The CDR3 runs 13 amino acids, cysteine and phenylalanine included. Here the CDR3 DNA is all that survives: 39 bases in frame from base 1. The germline V gene (reference sequence) supplies CDR1 SGHKS and CDR2 YYEKEE. Unmatched junction bases come to 9, with V trimmed by 0 bases and J by 14 bases.